Listed below are T cell receptor beta chains from one sample, sequenced in a study of blood T cell repertoires in COVID-19. Method: immunoSEQ multiplex PCR; TCRdb's copy keeps in-frame clones and lacks some. Among about 180,000 clones listed, approximately 85% were seen once. The sequenced sample was peripheral blood. Receptor source: a woman of 80 years or more with acute or convalescent COVID-19. Both conserved end residues are part of each CDR3. The order of the fields is J gene, clone size, D gene, V gene, CDR3 DNA, CDR3 protein. D genes are given only for firm matches. Clone size appears in some rows only: once, few, many, or a class for an expanded clone.

TRBJ2-2,once,NA,TRBV2,TGTGCCAGCGGGCGGAGGGACACCGGGGAGCTGTTTTTT,CASGRRDTGELFF
TRBJ1-5,NA,NA,TRBV10-3,TGTGCCACAGCCCGTGGAGGGGATAGCAATCAGCCCCAGCATTTT,CATARGGDSNQPQHF
TRBJ2-5,NA,NA,TRBV11-3,TGTGCCAGCAGCTTAGGGCAGGGGTCCCTCCAAGAGACCCAGTACTTC,CASSLGQGSLQETQYF
TRBJ2-2,NA,NA,TRBV10-2,TGCGCCAGCAGTCCGGGACACCTCACCGGGGAGCTGTTTTTT,CASSPGHLTGELFF
TRBJ1-2,NA,TRBD1,TRBV5-6,TGTGCCAGCAGCTTGGGGGACAGGGCCTATGGCTACACCTTC,CASSLGDRAYGYTF
TRBJ2-1,NA,TRBD2,TRBV9,TGTGCCAGCAGCGCCGGGACTAGCGGAACCTACAATGAGCAGTTCTTC,CASSAGTSGTYNEQFF
TRBJ2-3,NA,TRBD1,TRBV18,TGTGCCAGCTCTCCCGGGACAGGGGGTTTCGCAGATACGCAGTATTTT,CASSPGTGGFADTQYF
TRBJ2-5,NA,TRBD1,TRBV5-1,TGCGCCAGCAGCTTGGCGGACAGGGTCGGCGAGACCCAGTACTTC,CASSLADRVGETQYF
TRBJ2-5,NA,TRBD2,TRBV27,TGTGCCAGCAGTTTCCGGACTAGCGGGGGGGCCGCGACCCAGTACTTC,CASSFRTSGGAATQYF
TRBJ2-1,NA,NA,TRBV11-2,TGTGCCAGCAGCTTAGAGCTCGTGGCCAATGAGCAGTTCTTC,CASSLELVANEQFF
TRBJ1-5,many,NA,TRBV2,TGTGCCAGCAGCCCGGGCGGGAATCAGCCCCAGCATTTT,CASSPGGNQPQHF
TRBJ1-5,NA,NA,TRBV18,TGTGCCAGCTCACCAGGGCTTAGCAATCAGCCCCAGCATTTT,CASSPGLSNQPQHF
TRBJ1-1,NA,NA,TRBV9,TGTGCCAGCAGCTACCGGGACAAGGACACTGAAGCTTTCTTT,CASSYRDKDTEAFF
TRBJ2-7,once,NA,TRBV3-1/TRBV3-2,TGTGCCAGCAGCCCGGGGGACGGGACCTACGAGCAGTACTTC,CASSPGDGTYEQYF
TRBJ2-1,NA,TRBD2,TRBV4-1,TGCGCCAGCAGCCAAGGGGGAGGTAGCGGGGTTGGTGAGCAGTTCTTC,CASSQGGGSGVGEQFF
TRBJ1-5,few,NA,TRBV27,TGTGCCAGCAGCTGGGACAAGGGGCAGCCCCAGCATTTT,CASSWDKGQPQHF
TRBJ2-3,NA,TRBD2,TRBV11-2,TGTGCCAGCAGCCTTCGGGGGGATCAGGCAGATACGCAGTATTTT,CASSLRGDQADTQYF
TRBJ1-3,few,TRBD1,TRBV27,TGTGCCAGCAGCCGGGACAGCAACTCTGGAAACACCATATATTTT,CASSRDSNSGNTIYF
TRBJ2-7,NA,TRBD1,TRBV5-1,TGCGCCAGCAGCCTGGACCCGGGACAGACCTACGAGCAGTACTTC,CASSLDPGQTYEQYF
TRBJ2-7,NA,TRBD1,TRBV27,TGTGCCAGCAGTTTTACTGGGACAGCTACTCACCACTCCTACGAGCAGTACTTC,CASSFTGTATHHSYEQYF
TRBJ1-5,once,NA,TRBV3-1/TRBV3-2,TGTGCCAGCAGCCAAGCAGGGACAATAGGTCAGCCCCAGCATTTT,CASSQAGTIGQPQHF
TRBJ1-1,NA,TRBD1,TRBV6-5,TGTGCCAGCAGCCTAAGCCAGGGGGCCACTGAAGCTTTCTTT,CASSLSQGATEAFF
TRBJ2-1,once,NA,TRBV7-2,TGTGCCAGCAGCCAAGTCGGGGGTGAGCAGTTCTTC,CASSQVGGEQFF
TRBJ2-7,NA,NA,TRBV2,TGTGCCAGCAGTGAGTCGCGGCAGTACTTC,CASSESRQYF
TRBJ1-6,NA,NA,TRBV5-5,TGTGCCAGCAGCTTTTTACAGGGAGCCGATTCACCCCTCCACTTT,CASSFLQGADSPLHF
TRBJ1-2,NA,NA,TRBV14,TGTGCCAGCAGCCCGCATCAGGGGTACTATGGCTACACCTTC,CASSPHQGYYGYTF
TRBJ2-7,few,TRBD2,TRBV5-4,TGTGCCAGCAGCTCGCAAGCGGGAGGGCAGGCCTACGAGCAGTACTTC,CASSSQAGGQAYEQYF
TRBJ1-1,NA,NA,TRBV24-1,TGTGCCACCAGTGATTCCAGGAGGTTGAACACTGAAGCTTTCTTT,CATSDSRRLNTEAFF
TRBJ1-1,once,NA,TRBV6-2/TRBV6-3,TGTGCCAGCAGTTACTCGAGAAGTAACACTGAAGCTTTCTTT,CASSYSRSNTEAFF
TRBJ1-2,NA,NA,TRBV5-5,TGTGCCAGCAGCGCCCAGGTAGCTAACTATGGCTACACCTTC,CASSAQVANYGYTF
TRBJ2-1,NA,TRBD1,TRBV4-1,TGCGCCAGCAGCCGCGGACAGGGAACCTACAATGAGCAGTTCTTC,CASSRGQGTYNEQFF
TRBJ2-1,NA,TRBD2,TRBV29-1,TGCAGCGTTGCATCTAGCGGGAGCCATGAGCAGTTCTTC,CSVASSGSHEQFF
TRBJ2-7,NA,NA,TRBV5-1,TGCGCCAGCAGCTTGATGGAGTTGTCCGAGCAGTACTTC,CASSLMELSEQYF